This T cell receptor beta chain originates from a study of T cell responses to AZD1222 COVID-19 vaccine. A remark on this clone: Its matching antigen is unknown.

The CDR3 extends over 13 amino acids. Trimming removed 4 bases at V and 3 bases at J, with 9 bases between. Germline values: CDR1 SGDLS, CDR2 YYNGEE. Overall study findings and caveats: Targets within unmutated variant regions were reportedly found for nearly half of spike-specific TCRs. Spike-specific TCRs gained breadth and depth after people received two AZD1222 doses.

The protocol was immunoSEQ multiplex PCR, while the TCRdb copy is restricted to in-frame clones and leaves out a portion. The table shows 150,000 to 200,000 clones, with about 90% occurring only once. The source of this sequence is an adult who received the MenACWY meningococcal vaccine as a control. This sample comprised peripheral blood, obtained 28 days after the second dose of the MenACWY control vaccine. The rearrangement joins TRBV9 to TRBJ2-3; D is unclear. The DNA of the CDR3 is TGTGCCAGCAGCACACTCCTAACAGATACGCAGTATTTT. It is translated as CASSTLLTDTQYF.